Listed below are T cell receptor beta chains from one sample, sequenced in a study of beta chain features in type 1 diabetes. Generated by immunoSEQ multiplex PCR, the TCRdb table keeps only in-frame clones and is missing some. The sample lists 550,000 to 850,000 clones; around an eighth were seen once. The sample taken for sequencing was naive CD4+ T cells from blood. The receptor set was obtained from a man aged 18 to 35 with type 1 diabetes. The conserved cysteine and the conserved F or W are not part of the CDR3 here. The listing skips clone size in some rows; elsewhere it reads once, few, many or a size class.

clone_size j_call v_call cdr3_aa
- TRBJ1-2 TRBV5-1 ASSLEYDRAYGYT
- TRBJ1-4 TRBV7-9 ASSLARDRPTNEKLF
few TRBJ2-7 TRBV28 ASKGASLPYEQY
- TRBJ1-6 TRBV6-1 ASSDTGTGGSSPLH
- TRBJ2-3 TRBV2 ASSGLAGGLTLSLGY
- TRBJ1-1 TRBV5-1 ASSPVGLGAF
- TRBJ2-3 TRBV2 ASSDNADTQY
few TRBJ1-1 TRBV10-3 AITPERGAEAF
few TRBJ1-1 TRBV13 ASSFELGPNTEAF
few TRBJ2-5 TRBV7-3 ASSLRGSPETQY